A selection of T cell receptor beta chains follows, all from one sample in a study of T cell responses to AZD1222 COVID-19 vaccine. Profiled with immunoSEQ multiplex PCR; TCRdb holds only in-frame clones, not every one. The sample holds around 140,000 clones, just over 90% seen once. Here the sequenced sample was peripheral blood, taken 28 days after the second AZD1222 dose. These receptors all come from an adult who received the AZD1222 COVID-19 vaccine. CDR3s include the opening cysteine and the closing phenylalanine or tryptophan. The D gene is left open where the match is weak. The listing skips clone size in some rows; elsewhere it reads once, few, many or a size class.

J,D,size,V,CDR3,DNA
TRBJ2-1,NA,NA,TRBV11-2,CASSFGHEQFF,TGTGCCAGCAGCTTCGGTCACGAGCAGTTCTTC
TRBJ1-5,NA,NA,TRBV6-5,CASSFDTNQPQHF,TGTGCCAGCAGCTTCGACACCAATCAGCCCCAGCATTTT
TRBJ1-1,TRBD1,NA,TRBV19,CASSISAGGLGTEAFF,TGTGCCAGTAGTATATCGGCAGGGGGTTTAGGCACTGAAGCTTTCTTT
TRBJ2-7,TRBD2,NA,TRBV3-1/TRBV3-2,CASSQTSGSVRYEQYF,TGTGCCAGCAGCCAAACTAGCGGGAGTGTTCGCTACGAGCAGTACTTC
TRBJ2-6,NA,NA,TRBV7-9,CASSLWISGANVLTF,TGTGCCAGCAGCTTATGGATCTCTGGGGCCAACGTCCTGACTTTC
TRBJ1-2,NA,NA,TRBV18,CASSPPSSGWGYTF,TGTGCCAGCTCACCACCGAGTTCCGGGTGGGGCTACACCTTC
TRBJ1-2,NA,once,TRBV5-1,CASSSGTKNYGYTF,TGCGCCAGCAGCTCCGGGACAAAGAACTATGGCTACACCTTC
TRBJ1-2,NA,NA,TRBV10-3,CATIDGNYGYTF,TGTGCCACAATTGACGGTAACTATGGCTACACCTTC
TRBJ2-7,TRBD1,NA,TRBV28,CASTVGQALSYEQYF,TGTGCCAGCACCGTAGGACAGGCACTCTCCTACGAGCAGTACTTC
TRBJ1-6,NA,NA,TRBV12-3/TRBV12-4,CASSNRGNSPLHF,TGTGCCAGCAGTAATAGGGGGAATTCACCCCTCCACTTT
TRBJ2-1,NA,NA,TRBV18,CASSPRTGDEQFF,TGTGCCAGCTCACCACGCACGGGAGATGAGCAGTTCTTC
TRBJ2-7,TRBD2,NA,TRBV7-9,CASSRASGKYEQYF,TGTGCCAGCAGCCGGGCTAGCGGGAAATACGAGCAGTACTTC
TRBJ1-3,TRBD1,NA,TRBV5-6,CASRLTGDSGNTIYF,TGTGCCAGCAGGTTGACAGGGGACTCTGGAAACACCATATATTTT
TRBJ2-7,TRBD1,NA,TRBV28,CASSLGTAYYEQYF,TGTGCCAGCAGTTTAGGGACAGCATACTACGAGCAGTACTTC
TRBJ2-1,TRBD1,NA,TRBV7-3,CASSRQNPGTGDEQFF,TGTGCCAGCAGCCGCCAGAATCCCGGGACAGGCGATGAGCAGTTCTTC
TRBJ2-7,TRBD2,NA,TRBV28,CASSLLGGLAAPYEQYF,TGTGCCAGCAGTTTACTAGGGGGACTAGCGGCTCCCTACGAGCAGTACTTC
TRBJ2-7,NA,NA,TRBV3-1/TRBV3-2,CASSQDPGTLYEQYF,TGTGCCAGCAGCCAAGACCCCGGGACCCTCTACGAGCAGTACTTC
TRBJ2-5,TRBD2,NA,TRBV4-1,CASSQRLAGKLEETQYF,TGCGCCAGCAGCCAGAGACTAGCGGGTAAATTGGAAGAGACCCAGTACTTC
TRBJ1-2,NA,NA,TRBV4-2,CASSQERGRGYTF,TGTGCCAGCAGCCAAGAAAGGGGTCGAGGCTACACCTTC
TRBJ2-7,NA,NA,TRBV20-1,CSASREDEQYF,TGCAGTGCGAGTAGGGAGGACGAGCAGTACTTC